This T cell receptor (beta chain) was documented in a study of CD8+CD57+ T cells in acquired aplastic anemia. The CDR3 loop spans 17 amino acids. V lost 0 bases and J lost 8, with 21 bases in between. CDR1 and CDR2 from the germline V gene are SGDLS and YYNGEE. This clonotype turned up a few times. The antigen is undetermined. A much bigger clone sits one base away, suggesting this may be a read error. Study-wide findings and caveats: It was found that almost 30 CD8+ CDR3 sequences were shared between patients and controls.

CD8+CD57+ cell expansion, shown by flow cytometry, had occurred in the patients selected for sequencing. In all patients, the disease was severe acquired aplastic anemia. At blood sampling, none of the patients had yet received therapy. Profiling of TCR beta VDJ combinations and CDR3 sequences used genomic DNA as template. In TCRdb, the reads were re-called with MiXCR into one record per CDR3 protein. The data contain fewer than 200,000 distinct CDR3 sequences, roughly 50% of them singletons. The receptor comes from a human donor with aplastic anemia. This chain uses TRBV9 with TRBJ2-1, with D perhaps matching TRBD2 (6 bases). Source material: sorted CD4+, CD8+, or CD8+CD57+ T cells (not recorded which) from PBMCs. The CDR3 here is CASSVGPLAWGIHEQFF. CDR3 coding DNA: TGTGCCAGCAGCGTAGGACCGCTAGCGTGGGGGATCCATGAGCAGTTCTTC.